This TCR beta chain was retrieved from a study of beta chain features in type 1 diabetes. The study reverse transcribed the entire isolated RNA, so it sequenced expressed TCRB transcripts. Clones were read by immunoSEQ multiplex PCR, and TCRdb kept only the in-frame ones, dropping some. The sample includes about 110,000 clones, almost 40% of them seen just once. Germline CDR1 is SGHAT and CDR2 is FQNNGV. CDR3 length: 16 residues. Trimming shortened V by 5 bases and J by 2 bases, and 15 bases separated the two germline ends. The chain carries TRBV11-2 and TRBJ2-2; TRBD2 might be the D (6 bases). Source material: stem cell memory CD4+ T cells from blood. This TCR was sampled from a woman aged 18-29 years in good health. The DNA for the CDR3 is TGTGCCAGCAGCCCCTCCGGGACTCTTAACACCGGGGAGCTGTTTTTT. Protein product: CASSPSGTLNTGELFF.